These 6 T cell receptor beta chains came from one sample sequenced in a study of cytomegalovirus exposure and HLA in healthy donors (dated by TCRdb to 2017 to 2019). The protocol used for the library was the immunoSEQ multiplex PCR assay. For the multiplex PCR, a mixture combining 60 forward primers for TCR Vbeta segments and 13 reverse primers for TCR Jbeta segments was used. This immuneACCESS table, as held by TCRdb, lists in-frame sequences with V and J called but not all clones. Of the missing ones, under half trace to an unresolved V gene in checked studies; the others have no known cause. The sample profile shows under 200,000 clones; about 86% of them were found once. Together, the top ten hold nearly 2% of the sample. Sequencing was carried out using PBMCs. The origin of the receptors is a woman aged 18-35 years in good health and CMV-seronegative.

This clone was observed once. The chain is built from TRBV27 and TRBJ2-2; 8 bases align to TRBD1. Germline values: CDR1 MNHEY, CDR2 SMNVEV (reference sequence). CDR3 length: 19 residues. The junction had 17 bases not matched to a gene; V was cut back by 2 bases and J by 6 bases. CDR3 sequence reads: CASSLAHRQGLPGAGELFF. The CDR3 nucleotides are TGTGCCAGCAGTTTAGCCCATAGACAGGGGCTCCCAGGGGCCGGGGAGCTGTTTTTT.

The CDR3 loop is CASSVDPSDGTQYF. CDR3 bases: TGTGCCAGCAGCGTAGATCCCAGCGACGGGACCCAGTACTTC. The chain couples TRBV9 to TRBJ2-5, with D uncertain. The CDR3 totals 14 residues. Deletions cut 0 bases from V and 7 bases from J, with 13 bases between. Germline V gene sequence: CDR1 SGDLS, CDR2 YYNGEE. The whole variable domain, remainder taken from reference TRBV9 and TRBJ2-5, is DSGVTQTPKHLITATGQRVTLRCSPRSGDLSVYWYQQSLDQGLQFLIQYYNGEERAKGNILERFSAQQFPDLHSELNLSSLELGDSALYFCASSVDPSDGTQYFGPGTRLLVL.

The chain has TRBV29-1 and TRBJ2-1; 9 nucleotides agree with TRBD2. The CDR3 runs to 16 residues. V trimming: 4 bases; J trimming: 4 bases; junction bases outside the gene matches: 11. CDR1 SQVTM and CDR2 ANQGSEA come from the germline V gene. CDR3 in amino acids: CSVGALAGRQYNEQFF. The CDR3 DNA sequence: TGCAGCGTTGGGGCACTAGCGGGCCGGCAGTACAATGAGCAGTTCTTC.

The CDR3, as DNA: TGCGCCAGCAGCTTGGCGTCTAGGGGAGGTGAGCAGTTCTTC. Protein: CASSLASRGGEQFF. The chain uses TRBV5-1 and TRBJ2-1; D may be TRBD2 (6 bases). The germline V and J ends were trimmed by 0 bases and 9 bases, with 13 bases remaining between them. Germline V gene lookup returns CDR1 SGHRS and CDR2 YFSETQ. CDR3 length: 14 residues.

This chain connects TRBV9 to TRBJ2-5; 8 bases line up with TRBD2. The germline CDR1 and CDR2 sequences are SGDLS and YYNGEE. The CDR3 is 15 amino acids. After removal of 4 bases from V and 5 bases from J, the junction contained 10 bases not matched to a gene. In nucleotides, the CDR3 is TGTGCCAGCAGCCCGAGCGGGAGTAAGGAGGAGACCCAGTACTTC. Its protein is CASSPSGSKEETQYF.

V usage is TRBV7-9 and J usage is TRBJ2-7; TRBD1 matches 7 bases. Germline loops: CDR1 SEHNR, CDR2 FQNEAQ (reference sequence). The length of the CDR3 is 13 residues. The trim removed 4 bases at V and 5 bases at J, leaving 5 bases unmatched. The CDR3 DNA reads as TGTGCCAGCAGCTCGCTAGGGACAGACGAGCAGTACTTC. Residues: CASSSLGTDEQYF. Full variable domain (rest looked up from reference TRBV7-9 and TRBJ2-7): DTGVSQNPRHKITKRGQNVTFRCDPISEHNRLYWYRQTLGQGPEFLTYFQNEAQLEKSRLLSDRFSAERPKGSFSTLEIQRTEQGDSAMYLCASSSLGTDEQYFGPGTRLTVT.